This T cell receptor beta chain was captured in a study of blood T cells in healthy people across ages. Overall study findings and caveats: Across the age range, TCR beta diversity per million T cells fell in a roughly linear way. Both naive CD4+ cell counts and diversity were greater in long-lived donors than in aged donors.

A second PCR, run for roughly 7 to 12 cycles, used a sample-barcoded 5' primer plus a J-beta primer mix. TCRdb redid the calling of the 5' RACE reads with MiXCR, one entry per CDR3 protein. Counted here are 540,000 or so distinct CDR3 sequences, around 50% occurring once; the ten biggest clones make up around 24%. CDR1 and CDR2 (germline): SGHVS, FQNEAQ. V dropped 1 base and J dropped 0 bases, with 9 bases sitting between them. This CDR3 spans 15 amino acids. Regarding this clonotype: As yet, its antigen is unknown.

The source is a man aged 80 or over in good health. Sequenced sample: blood. The genes are TRBV7-8 and TRBJ1-1; no clear D gene. The CDR3 here is CASSLVVTLNTEAFF. CDR3 nucleotide sequence: TGTGCCAGCAGCTTAGTGGTGACACTGAACACTGAAGCTTTCTTT.